These 23 T cell receptor beta chains were all obtained from the same sample, sequenced in a study of T cells in Graves' hyperthyroidism and ophthalmopathy. RNA transcripts gave rise to amplified TCR beta CDR3 regions. The HTBI primer set was used in a first-round RT-PCR of the TCR CDR3. TCRdb re-called the multiplex PCR reads with MiXCR, one entry per CDR3 protein. The sample comprises approximately 380,000 distinct CDR3 sequences, less than 20% of which are singletons, and around 40% rests with the top ten. The source material was blood. These TCRs come from a man between 18 and 35 years old with Graves' ophthalmopathy.

The V call is TRBV27, the J call TRBJ2-7, with a weak D call TRBD1 (6 bases). This CDR3 region has 11 residues. Trimming removed 5 bases at V and 6 bases at J, with 8 bases between. The germline CDR1 and CDR2 sequences are MNHEY and SMNVEV (reference sequence). CDR3 sequence reads: CASSQGFEQYF. As DNA, the CDR3 is TGTGCCAGCAGTCAGGGGTTCGAGCAGTACTTC.

The sample holds a few counts of this clonotype. The CDR3 here is CASISMGRGQETQYF. DNA for the CDR3: TGTGCCAGCATCTCGATGGGCAGGGGGCAAGAGACCCAGTACTTC. This chain links TRBV7-8 with TRBJ2-5; 7 bases line up with TRBD1. This CDR3 has 15 residues. The germline V gene has CDR1 SGHVS and CDR2 FQNEAQ. V lost 7 bases and J lost 2; bases outside the gene matches: 10. Together with reference TRBV7-8 and TRBJ2-5, the CDR3 gives the full variable domain: GAGVSQSPRYKVAKRGQDVALRCDPISGHVSLFWYQQALGQGPEFLTYFQNEAQLDKSGLPSDRFFAERPEGSVSTLKIQRTQQEDSAVYLCASISMGRGQETQYFGPGTRLLVL.

For the CDR3, the DNA is TGCGCCAGCAGCTTGGCCAGTGGGGGGCAGATGGAGACCCAGTACTTC. Protein: CASSLASGGQMETQYF. The rearrangement links TRBV5-1 to TRBJ2-5, with D possibly being TRBD1 or TRBD2 (6 bases each). Germline lookup yields CDR1 SGHRS and CDR2 YFSETQ. The V gene lost 0 bases and the J gene lost 5 bases, with 17 bases spanning the gap. CDR3 size: 16 residues.

There are many counts of this clonotype. The chain links TRBV18 to TRBJ1-1; no clear D. The V gene's germline CDR1 is KGHSH and CDR2 LQKENI. This CDR3 comprises 16 residues. The ends were cut back, 6 bases at V and 4 bases at J, with 21 bases in the middle. In nucleotides, the CDR3 is TGTGCCAGCTCTCCAATAGCGGAGGCGGTGAGCACTGAAGCTTTCTTT. It encodes CASSPIAEAVSTEAFF.

This clonotype turned up a few times. The V and J genes are TRBV4-1 and TRBJ2-1; 10 bases are shared with TRBD2. In germline, CDR1 is MGHRA, CDR2 YSYEKL. The ends lost 4 bases at V and 7 bases at J; junction bases unmatched: 7. The CDR3 runs 15 residues. CDR3 sequence: CASSLKSGGANEQFF. As DNA, the CDR3 is TGCGCCAGCAGCCTAAAAAGCGGGGGGGCAAATGAGCAGTTCTTC.

CDR3 loop: CASSLDLSGISNQPQHF. The DNA for the CDR3 is TGTGCCAGCAGCTTAGATTTGTCAGGTATTAGCAATCAGCCCCAGCATTTT. The V and J genes are TRBV7-8 and TRBJ1-5; no clear D. Germline-derived CDR1 and CDR2 are SGHVS and FQNEAQ. CDR3 size: 17 residues. V dropped 1 base and J dropped 0 bases, with 13 bases sitting between them.

A remark on this clonotype: This could be a read error, since a much larger clone is one nucleotide away. CDR3 in amino acids: CASGGVVSLYGYTF. In DNA, the CDR3 is TGTGCCAGCGGGGGCGTCGTCAGCCTCTATGGCTACACCTTC. The J gene is TRBJ1-2, the V gene TRBV2; maybe TRBD1 (6 bases). This CDR3 has 14 residues. Germline CDR1 reads SNHLY; CDR2 reads FYNNEI. Trimming took off 8 bases at V and 4 bases at J, with 17 bases between the two ends.

This clonotype was found a few times. The chain is built from TRBV9 and TRBJ1-2; D is unresolved. V lost 6 bases and J 6 bases, leaving 12 bases between the germline ends. CDR1 and CDR2 (germline): SGDLS, YYNGEE. The CDR3 totals 12 residues. The CDR3 nucleotides read TGTGCCAGCAAGGGAAGGATTGATGGCTACACCTTC. This gives the protein CASKGRIDGYTF.

This clonotype was counted a few times. DNA for the CDR3: TGCAGTGCTATGGGGACCCACAGCTCCTACGAGCAGTACTTC. Translation: CSAMGTHSSYEQYF. The chain couples TRBV20-1 to TRBJ2-7; either TRBD1 or TRBD2 may supply D (5 bases each). The CDR3 has 14 amino acids. CDR1 is DFQATT, CDR2 SNEGSKA, per germline (reference sequence). Trimming shortened V by 4 bases and J by 0 bases, and 13 bases separated the two germline ends.

The chain links TRBV7-9 to TRBJ1-1; D possibly corresponds to TRBD1 (6 bases). From germline, CDR1 is SEHNR and CDR2 FQNEAQ (reference sequence). V was cut by 6 bases and J by 3 bases, with 11 bases left in between. The CDR3 has 13 amino acids. The CDR3 DNA reads TGTGCCAGCAGGCCGAACAGGGACACTGAAGCTTTCTTT. It codes for CASRPNRDTEAFF.

This clonotype has more than one count but fewer than ten. This rearrangement joins TRBV12-3 or TRBV12-4 to TRBJ2-7; 10 bases are shared with TRBD1. The length of the CDR3 is 16 residues. V lost 4 bases, J lost 9 bases, and 15 bases stayed unmatched. CDR3 sequence (DNA): TGTGCCAGCAGTTCCCCGGGACAGGGGTCCTTTGCGGGGCAGTACTTC. This sequence encodes CASSSPGQGSFAGQYF.

This clonotype has just a few counts. The chain employs TRBV29-1 and TRBJ1-1; tentatively, D is TRBD1 (6 bases). Germline V gives CDR1 SQVTM, CDR2 ANQGSEA. The germline V and J ends were trimmed by 5 bases and 1 base, with 14 bases remaining between them. The CDR3 loop spans 14 amino acids. This CDR3 reads CSVSGQRENTEAFF. The CDR3 DNA follows: TGCAGCGTTTCAGGACAGAGAGAGAACACTGAAGCTTTCTTT.

This clonotype was seen more than once but under ten times. The rearrangement joins TRBV28 to TRBJ1-1, with TRBD1 matching over 11 bases. CDR1 MDHEN and CDR2 SYDVKM come from the germline V gene. V shed 4 bases, J shed 6 bases, and the junction held 10 bases outside the gene matches. The CDR3 contains 16 residues. The CDR3 loop is CASSSPGQGETAEAFF. CDR3 DNA: TGTGCCAGCAGTTCCCCGGGACAGGGGGAGACGGCTGAAGCTTTCTTT.

The rearrangement links TRBV5-1 to TRBJ2-7; D uncertain. Trimming cost V 7 bases and J 0 bases, with 11 bases left between them. Per the germline V gene, CDR1 is SGHRS and CDR2 is YFSETQ. This CDR3 contains 13 residues. The DNA of the CDR3 is TGCGCCAGCGGAAACCCCAGCTCCTACGAGCAGTACTTC. This sequence encodes CASGNPSSYEQYF.

This clonotype occurred a few times. The gene calls are TRBV5-1 and TRBJ2-1; D remains unclear. The CDR3 consists of 15 residues. V was shortened by 3 bases and J by 0 bases, with 10 bases between the two germline ends. From germline, CDR1 is SGHRS and CDR2 YFSETQ. CDR3 loop: CASSYTTSSYNEQFF. The CDR3 DNA sequence: TGCGCCAGCAGCTACACAACGAGCTCCTACAATGAGCAGTTCTTC.

There are many counts of this clonotype. The chain employs TRBV7-3 and TRBJ1-5; no firm D call. The CDR3 is 11 amino acids. Deletions cut 8 bases from V and 10 bases from J, with 12 bases between. The germline V gene has CDR1 SGHTA and CDR2 FQGTGA. In DNA form, the CDR3 reads TGTGCCAGCCCCCCGGGTGTACCCCAGCATTTT. This codes for CASPPGVPQHF.

This clonotype has ten or more counts. The chain recombines TRBV12-3 or TRBV12-4 with TRBJ1-1; TRBD1 is a possible D gene (5 bases). Trimming pared 6 bases from V and 4 bases from J, leaving 12 bases between. There are 13 residues in the CDR3. The CDR3 DNA is TGTGCCAGCAGGACGAACGGGGGCACTGAAGCTTTCTTT. Its translation: CASRTNGGTEAFF.

In this sample, this clonotype turned up many times. This chain links TRBV28 with TRBJ1-5; D may be TRBD1 (5 bases). Between the trimmed V and J ends, which lost 5 bases and 3 bases, there was a span of 17 bases. Germline V CDR1 and CDR2: MDHEN, SYDVKM. This CDR3 spans 16 amino acids. CDR3 DNA: TGTGCCAGCAGTCCGGGACTCTCCGGCACCAATCAGCCCCAGCATTTT. This encodes CASSPGLSGTNQPQHF.

This clonotype was observed at least ten times. The rearrangement links TRBV3-1 to TRBJ2-7; the D gene could be TRBD1 or TRBD2 (5 bases each). V was clipped by 0 bases and J by 4 bases, with 13 bases between them. The CDR3 contains 15 residues. Per germline, CDR1 LGHDT and CDR2 YNNKEL (reference sequence). In DNA, the CDR3 is TGTGCCAGCAGCCAAGAGGGGACCCCATTATACGAGCAGTACTTC. Translated: CASSQEGTPLYEQYF.

The gene calls are TRBV5-6 and TRBJ2-2; 8 bases map to TRBD1. The CDR3 runs 14 residues. Germline CDR1 is SGHDT and CDR2 is YYEEEE. J was trimmed by 4 bases and V by 3 bases; bases with no gene match: 2. For the CDR3, the DNA is TGTGCCAGCAGCTGGACAGGGTTCACCGGGGAGCTGTTTTTT. This sequence encodes CASSWTGFTGELFF. Variable domain in full (rest from reference TRBV5-6 and TRBJ2-2): DAGVTQSPTHLIKTRGQQVTLRCSPKSGHDTVSWYQQALGQGPQFIFQYYEEEERQRGNFPDRFSGHQFPNYSSELNVNALLLGDSALYLCASSWTGFTGELFFGEGSRLTVL.

This clonotype was found many times. This chain's CDR3 is CASSWDRGSYNEQFF. In DNA form, the CDR3 reads TGTGCCAGCAGCTGGGACAGAGGTTCCTACAATGAGCAGTTCTTC. V usage is TRBV7-8 and J usage is TRBJ2-1; TRBD1 agrees at 7 bases. CDR1 is SGHVS, CDR2 FQNEAQ, per germline. Trimming at V came to 4 bases and at J to 1 base, leaving 4 bases not matched to a gene. The CDR3 runs 15 residues.

The CDR3 region is CASTPDRVREQFF. The CDR3 bases are TGTGCCAGCACCCCGGACAGGGTACGTGAGCAGTTCTTC. The chain joins TRBV2 to TRBJ2-1; 8 bases map to TRBD1. CDR3 size: 13 residues. V dropped 7 bases and J dropped 9; count of bases not matched to a gene: 8. The germline gives CDR1 SNHLY, CDR2 FYNNEI.

This clonotype was detected only a few times. The chain is built from TRBV5-5 and TRBJ2-5; perhaps TRBD1 as D (6 bases). This CDR3 spans 14 amino acids. Germline assignment: CDR1 SGHKS and CDR2 YYEKEE (reference sequence). V lost 0 bases to trimming and J lost 3 bases, with 9 bases between them. The CDR3 is CASSLVGTKETQYF. The CDR3 DNA sequence: TGTGCCAGCAGCTTGGTGGGGACAAAAGAGACCCAGTACTTC.